Listed below are T cell receptor beta chains from one sample, sequenced in a study of T-cell reconstitution after alpha-beta-depleted transplantation in children. TCRdb re-called the PCR reads with MiXCR, one entry per CDR3 protein. The data show some 200,000 distinct CDR3 sequences, about 8.4% seen once. Sequencing was performed on PBMCs, mostly from graft donor cells, taken 360 days after TCRalphabeta/CD19-depleted stem cell transplant. The receptors originated from a male patient between 2 and 15 years old who had a stem cell transplant for acute myeloid leukemia, so the T cells may come from the graft donor. Each CDR3 is given with its conserved first and last residue. The order of the fields is CDR3 length, J gene, D gene, clone size, V gene, CDR3 DNA, CDR3 protein. A D gene is named only where the DNA matches it firmly. Rows may omit the clone size; those that give it use once, few, many or a size class.

CDR3 length: 16; J gene: TRBJ1-2; D gene: TRBD1; clone size: NA; V gene: TRBV30; CDR3 DNA: TGTGCCTGGACCAGTCAGGGACAGGGAGCTAACTATGGCTACACCTTC; CDR3 protein: CAWTSQGQGANYGYTF
CDR3 length: 15; J gene: TRBJ2-2; D gene: NA; clone size: NA; V gene: TRBV5-1; CDR3 DNA: TGCGCCAGCAGCTTGGGACAGGGAGGATCCGGGGAGCTGTTTTTT; CDR3 protein: CASSLGQGGSGELFF
CDR3 length: 19; J gene: TRBJ2-2; D gene: TRBD2; clone size: many; V gene: TRBV10-3; CDR3 DNA: TGTGCCATCACGGCCTATGGCGAGCGGGGGGGCCTCGGTAGCGGGGAGCTGTTTTTT; CDR3 protein: CAITAYGERGGLGSGELFF
CDR3 length: 16; J gene: TRBJ2-5; D gene: NA; clone size: NA; V gene: TRBV7-2; CDR3 DNA: TGTGCCAGCAGCTTAGTAAATTGGGGGCGGATCGAGACCCAGTACTTC; CDR3 protein: CASSLVNWGRIETQYF
CDR3 length: 14; J gene: TRBJ1-2; D gene: TRBD1; clone size: NA; V gene: TRBV12-3/TRBV12-4; CDR3 DNA: TGTGCCAGCAGTATCACAGGGGGCGGCTATGGCTACACCTTC; CDR3 protein: CASSITGGGYGYTF
CDR3 length: 15; J gene: TRBJ1-4; D gene: NA; clone size: few; V gene: TRBV7-2; CDR3 DNA: TGTGCCAGCAGCCCAAACGGACAGCGCGGAGAAAAACTGTTTTTT; CDR3 protein: CASSPNGQRGEKLFF
CDR3 length: 14; J gene: TRBJ2-1; D gene: TRBD1; clone size: NA; V gene: TRBV6-5; CDR3 DNA: TGTGCCAGCAGTTACTCAGGGGGCAGATGGGAGCAGTTCTTC; CDR3 protein: CASSYSGGRWEQFF
CDR3 length: 16; J gene: TRBJ1-5; D gene: NA; clone size: NA; V gene: TRBV4-1; CDR3 DNA: TGCGCCAGCAGCCAACGCGGGCCGTCAAGCAATCAGCCCCAGCATTTT; CDR3 protein: CASSQRGPSSNQPQHF
CDR3 length: 15; J gene: TRBJ1-6; D gene: TRBD1; clone size: NA; V gene: TRBV10-3; CDR3 DNA: TGTGCCATCAGTGCCTGGGACAGGAAGAATTCACCCCTCCACTTT; CDR3 protein: CAISAWDRKNSPLHF
CDR3 length: 14; J gene: TRBJ1-3; D gene: NA; clone size: many; V gene: TRBV4-3; CDR3 DNA: TGCGCCAGCAGCGATCAGGACCTAGGAAACACCATATATTTT; CDR3 protein: CASSDQDLGNTIYF
CDR3 length: 15; J gene: TRBJ2-2; D gene: NA; clone size: many; V gene: TRBV7-2; CDR3 DNA: TGTGCCAGCAGCAGGAGGCAGACGAACACCGGGGAGCTGTTTTTT; CDR3 protein: CASSRRQTNTGELFF
CDR3 length: 15; J gene: TRBJ2-1; D gene: TRBD2; clone size: few; V gene: TRBV5-1; CDR3 DNA: TGCGCCAGCAGCTTGTCGCTAGCGGGCGCGGGGGGGCAGTTCTTC; CDR3 protein: CASSLSLAGAGGQFF
CDR3 length: 15; J gene: TRBJ2-3; D gene: NA; clone size: many; V gene: TRBV5-1; CDR3 DNA: TGCGCCAGCAGCGTCACCGGGACGGGGACAGATACGCAGTATTTT; CDR3 protein: CASSVTGTGTDTQYF
CDR3 length: 17; J gene: TRBJ2-1; D gene: NA; clone size: few; V gene: TRBV7-9; CDR3 DNA: TGTGCCAGCAGCTTAGGATCTAGCAGAGGCCTCTACAATGAGCAGTTCTTC; CDR3 protein: CASSLGSSRGLYNEQFF
CDR3 length: 14; J gene: TRBJ1-1; D gene: NA; clone size: many; V gene: TRBV12-3/TRBV12-4; CDR3 DNA: TGTGCCAGCAGTTTAGTACCGGGGAACACTGAAGCTTTCTTT; CDR3 protein: CASSLVPGNTEAFF
CDR3 length: 13; J gene: TRBJ2-3; D gene: NA; clone size: NA; V gene: TRBV7-2; CDR3 DNA: TGTGCCAGCAGCTTAGGCGGCTTGGATACGCAGTATTTT; CDR3 protein: CASSLGGLDTQYF
CDR3 length: 14; J gene: TRBJ1-3; D gene: NA; clone size: NA; V gene: TRBV7-2; CDR3 DNA: TGTGCCAGCAGCTTATACCTTTCTGGAAACACCATATATTTT; CDR3 protein: CASSLYLSGNTIYF
CDR3 length: 14; J gene: TRBJ1-5; D gene: NA; clone size: few; V gene: TRBV5-1; CDR3 DNA: TGCGCCAGTTGGAGTGGGCCGAGCAATCAGCCCCAGCATTTT; CDR3 protein: CASWSGPSNQPQHF
CDR3 length: 15; J gene: TRBJ1-1; D gene: NA; clone size: NA; V gene: TRBV30; CDR3 DNA: TGTGCCTGGAGTGCAACCCGGGGGATGAACACTGAAGCTTTCTTT; CDR3 protein: CAWSATRGMNTEAFF
CDR3 length: 14; J gene: TRBJ2-2; D gene: NA; clone size: few; V gene: TRBV6-5; CDR3 DNA: TGTGCCAGCAGTTCGCCGACAGTCGGCGGGGAGCTGTTTTTT; CDR3 protein: CASSSPTVGGELFF
CDR3 length: 12; J gene: TRBJ2-5; D gene: NA; clone size: few; V gene: TRBV29-1; CDR3 DNA: TGCAGCGTTGTGTATGGGGCGGAGACCCAGTACTTC; CDR3 protein: CSVVYGAETQYF
CDR3 length: 19; J gene: TRBJ2-3; D gene: NA; clone size: many; V gene: TRBV7-9; CDR3 DNA: TGTGCCAGCAGCCCTCTCTGGCTTCGGGTCAGGGAGAGCACAGATACGCAGTATTTT; CDR3 protein: CASSPLWLRVRESTDTQYF
CDR3 length: 13; J gene: TRBJ1-2; D gene: TRBD1; clone size: NA; V gene: TRBV7-2; CDR3 DNA: TGTGCCAGCAGCCTCGACAGGGGACGTGGCTACACCTTC; CDR3 protein: CASSLDRGRGYTF
CDR3 length: 13; J gene: TRBJ2-5; D gene: NA; clone size: many; V gene: TRBV7-8; CDR3 DNA: TGTGCCAGCAGCTTAGGTTTTGAAGAGACCCAGTACTTC; CDR3 protein: CASSLGFEETQYF
CDR3 length: 12; J gene: TRBJ2-1; D gene: NA; clone size: many; V gene: TRBV6-5; CDR3 DNA: TGTGCCAGCAGTTACTCGAGAGCTGAGCAGTTCTTC; CDR3 protein: CASSYSRAEQFF
CDR3 length: 14; J gene: TRBJ2-3; D gene: TRBD2; clone size: NA; V gene: TRBV20-1; CDR3 DNA: TGCAGTGCTCTTCTAATCGGGGGGACAGATACGCAGTATTTT; CDR3 protein: CSALLIGGTDTQYF
CDR3 length: 14; J gene: TRBJ1-1; D gene: NA; clone size: many; V gene: TRBV7-9; CDR3 DNA: TGTGCCAGCAGCTTCCTCGGACGGTTCACTGAAGCTTTCTTT; CDR3 protein: CASSFLGRFTEAFF
CDR3 length: 15; J gene: TRBJ2-3; D gene: NA; clone size: NA; V gene: TRBV20-1; CDR3 DNA: TGCAGTGCTAGGTACAGGCACAGAAACACAGATACGCAGTATTTT; CDR3 protein: CSARYRHRNTDTQYF
CDR3 length: 12; J gene: TRBJ2-1; D gene: NA; clone size: many; V gene: TRBV20-1; CDR3 DNA: TGCAGTGCCCGGGACTCCTACAATGAGCAGTTCTTC; CDR3 protein: CSARDSYNEQFF
CDR3 length: 14; J gene: TRBJ1-5; D gene: TRBD1; clone size: many; V gene: TRBV5-1; CDR3 DNA: TGCGCCAGCAGTCCCGGACAGGGCAATCAGCCCCAGCATTTT; CDR3 protein: CASSPGQGNQPQHF
CDR3 length: 13; J gene: TRBJ2-1; D gene: NA; clone size: many; V gene: TRBV12-3/TRBV12-4; CDR3 DNA: TGTGCCAGCAGTTGGGGCGGGACGAAGTGGAAGTTCTTC; CDR3 protein: CASSWGGTKWKFF